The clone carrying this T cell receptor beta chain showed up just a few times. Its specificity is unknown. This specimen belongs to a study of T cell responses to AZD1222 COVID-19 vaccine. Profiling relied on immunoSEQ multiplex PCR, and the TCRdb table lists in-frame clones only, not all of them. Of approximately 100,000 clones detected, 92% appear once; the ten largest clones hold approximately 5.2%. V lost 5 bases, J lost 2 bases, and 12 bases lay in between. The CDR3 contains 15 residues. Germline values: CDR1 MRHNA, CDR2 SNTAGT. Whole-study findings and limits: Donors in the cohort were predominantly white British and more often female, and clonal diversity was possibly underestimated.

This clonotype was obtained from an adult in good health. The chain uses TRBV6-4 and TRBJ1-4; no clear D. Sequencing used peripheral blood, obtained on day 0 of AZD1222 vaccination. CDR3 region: CASSRNSGTNEKLFF. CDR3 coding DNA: TGTGCCAGCAGTAGGAACAGTGGGACTAATGAAAAACTGTTTTTT.